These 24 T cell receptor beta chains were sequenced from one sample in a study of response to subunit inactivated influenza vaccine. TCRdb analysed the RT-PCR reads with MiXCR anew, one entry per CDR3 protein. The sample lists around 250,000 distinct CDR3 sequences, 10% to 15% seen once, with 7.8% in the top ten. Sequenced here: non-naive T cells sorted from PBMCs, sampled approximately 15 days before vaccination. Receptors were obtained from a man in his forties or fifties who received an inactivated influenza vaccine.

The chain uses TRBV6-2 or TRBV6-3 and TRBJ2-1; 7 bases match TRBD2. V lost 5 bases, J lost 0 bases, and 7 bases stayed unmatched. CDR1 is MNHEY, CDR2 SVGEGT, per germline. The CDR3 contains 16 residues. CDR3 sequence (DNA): TGTGCCAGCAGTGATCTAGCGGCACACTCCTACAATGAGCAGTTCTTC. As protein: CASSDLAAHSYNEQFF.

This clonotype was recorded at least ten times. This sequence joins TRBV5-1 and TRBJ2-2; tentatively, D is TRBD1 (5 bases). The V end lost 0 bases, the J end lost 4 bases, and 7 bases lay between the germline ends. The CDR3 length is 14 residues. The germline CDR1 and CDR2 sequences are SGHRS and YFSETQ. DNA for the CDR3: TGCGCCAGCAGCTTGGGACAGCGCACCGGGGAGCTGTTTTTT. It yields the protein CASSLGQRTGELFF.

The CDR3 protein is CASRHNRDSSYEQYF. CDR3 DNA: TGTGCCAGCAGGCATAATCGGGACAGCTCCTACGAGCAGTACTTC. J is TRBJ2-7 and V is TRBV28; TRBD1 matches 7 bases. CDR1 and CDR2 from the germline V gene are MDHEN and SYDVKM. This CDR3 has 15 amino acids. The V gene end was trimmed by 6 bases and the J gene end by 0 bases; junction bases not matched to a gene: 8.

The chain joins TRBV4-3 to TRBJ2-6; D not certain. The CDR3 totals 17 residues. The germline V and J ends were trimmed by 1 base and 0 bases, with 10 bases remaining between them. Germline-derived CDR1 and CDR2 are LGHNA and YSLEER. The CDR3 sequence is CASSQGRPDSGANVLTF. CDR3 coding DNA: TGCGCCAGCAGCCAAGGTCGGCCCGACTCTGGGGCCAACGTCCTGACTTTC.

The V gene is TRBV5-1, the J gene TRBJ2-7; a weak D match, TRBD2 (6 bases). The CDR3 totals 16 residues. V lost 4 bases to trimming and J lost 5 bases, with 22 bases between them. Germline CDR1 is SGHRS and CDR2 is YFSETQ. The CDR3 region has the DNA TGCGCCAGCAGCCAAATGGTGGGTACGGGAGCCAACGAGCAGTACTTC. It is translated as CASSQMVGTGANEQYF.

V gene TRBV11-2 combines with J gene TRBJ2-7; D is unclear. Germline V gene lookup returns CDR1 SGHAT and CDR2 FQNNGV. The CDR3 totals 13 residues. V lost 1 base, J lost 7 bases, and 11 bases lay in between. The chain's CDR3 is CASSLGYGVEQYF. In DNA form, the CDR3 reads TGTGCCAGCAGCTTAGGGTATGGAGTTGAGCAGTACTTC.

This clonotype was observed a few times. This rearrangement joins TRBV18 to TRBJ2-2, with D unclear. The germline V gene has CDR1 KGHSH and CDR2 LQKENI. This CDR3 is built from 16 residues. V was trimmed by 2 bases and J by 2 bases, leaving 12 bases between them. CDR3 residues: CASSPFVPANTGELFF. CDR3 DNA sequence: TGTGCCAGCTCACCATTTGTGCCAGCTAACACCGGGGAGCTGTTTTTT.

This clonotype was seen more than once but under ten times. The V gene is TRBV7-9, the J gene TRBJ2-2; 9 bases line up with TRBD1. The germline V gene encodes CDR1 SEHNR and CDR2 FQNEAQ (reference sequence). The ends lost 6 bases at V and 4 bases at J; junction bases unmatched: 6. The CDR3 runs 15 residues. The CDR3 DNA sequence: TGTGCCAGCAGGAGGGGACAGGGCGGCACCGGGGAGCTGTTTTTT. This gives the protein CASRRGQGGTGELFF.

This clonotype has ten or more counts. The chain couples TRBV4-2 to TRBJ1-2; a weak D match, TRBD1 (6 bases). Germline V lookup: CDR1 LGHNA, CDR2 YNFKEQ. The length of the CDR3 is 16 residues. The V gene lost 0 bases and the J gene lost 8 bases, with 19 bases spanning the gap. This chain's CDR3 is CASSQDRRGDYAGYTF. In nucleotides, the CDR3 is TGTGCCAGCAGCCAAGATCGTAGGGGGGACTACGCGGGCTACACCTTC.

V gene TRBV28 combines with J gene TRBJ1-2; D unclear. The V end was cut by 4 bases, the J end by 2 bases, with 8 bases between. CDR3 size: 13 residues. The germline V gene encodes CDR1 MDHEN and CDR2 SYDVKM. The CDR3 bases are TGTGCCAGCAGTTCCCACAGCAACTATGGCTACACCTTC. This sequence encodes CASSSHSNYGYTF.

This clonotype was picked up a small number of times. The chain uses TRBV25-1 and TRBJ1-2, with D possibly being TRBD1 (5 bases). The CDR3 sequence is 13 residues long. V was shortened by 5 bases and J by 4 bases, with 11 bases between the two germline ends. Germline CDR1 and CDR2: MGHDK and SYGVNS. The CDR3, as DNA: TGTGCCAGCAGTCCAGACAGTCTCTATGGCTACACCTTC. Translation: CASSPDSLYGYTF.

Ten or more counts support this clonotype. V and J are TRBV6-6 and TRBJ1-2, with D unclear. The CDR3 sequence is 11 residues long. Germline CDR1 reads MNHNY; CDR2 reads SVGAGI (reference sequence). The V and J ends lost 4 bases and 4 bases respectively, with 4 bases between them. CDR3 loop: CASSLGYGYTF. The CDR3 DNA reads TGTGCCAGCAGTTTAGGCTATGGCTACACCTTC.

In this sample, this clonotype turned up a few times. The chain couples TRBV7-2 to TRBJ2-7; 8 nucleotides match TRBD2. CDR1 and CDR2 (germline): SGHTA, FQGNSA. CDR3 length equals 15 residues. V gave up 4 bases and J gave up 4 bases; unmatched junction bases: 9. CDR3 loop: CASSSSIAGSYEQYF. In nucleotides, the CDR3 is TGTGCCAGCAGCTCGTCAATAGCGGGATCGTACGAGCAGTACTTC.

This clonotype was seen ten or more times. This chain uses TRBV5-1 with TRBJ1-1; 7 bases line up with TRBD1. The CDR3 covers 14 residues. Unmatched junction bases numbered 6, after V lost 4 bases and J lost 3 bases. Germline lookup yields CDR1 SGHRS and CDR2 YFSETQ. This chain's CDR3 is CASSQQGRYTEAFF. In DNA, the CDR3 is TGCGCCAGCAGCCAACAGGGGAGATACACTGAAGCTTTCTTT.

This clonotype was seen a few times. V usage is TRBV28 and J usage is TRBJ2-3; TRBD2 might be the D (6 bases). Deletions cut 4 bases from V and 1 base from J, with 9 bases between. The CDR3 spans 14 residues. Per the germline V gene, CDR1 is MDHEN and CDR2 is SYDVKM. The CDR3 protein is CASSSWGGTDTQYF. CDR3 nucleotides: TGTGCCAGCAGTTCATGGGGGGGCACAGATACGCAGTATTTT. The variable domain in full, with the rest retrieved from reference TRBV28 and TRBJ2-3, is DVKVTQSSRYLVKRTGEKVFLECVQDMDHENMFWYRQDPGLGLRLIYFSYDVKMKEKGDIPEGYSVSREKKERFSLILESASTNQTSMYLCASSSWGGTDTQYFGPGTRLTVL.

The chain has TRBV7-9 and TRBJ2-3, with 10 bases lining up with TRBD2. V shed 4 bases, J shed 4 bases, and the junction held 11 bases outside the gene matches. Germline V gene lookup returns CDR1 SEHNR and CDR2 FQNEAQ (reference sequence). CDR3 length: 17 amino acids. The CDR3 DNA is TGTGCCAGCAGCTGGGTCACCGGGACTAGCGATTCAGATACGCAGTATTTT. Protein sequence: CASSWVTGTSDSDTQYF.

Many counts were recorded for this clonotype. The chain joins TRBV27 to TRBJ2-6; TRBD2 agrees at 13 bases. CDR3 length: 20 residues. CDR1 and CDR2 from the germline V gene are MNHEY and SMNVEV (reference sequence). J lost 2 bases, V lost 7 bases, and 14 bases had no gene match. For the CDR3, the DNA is TGTGCCAGCATTCGGACGGGACTAGCGGGATTTCTACCTGGGGCCAACGTCCTGACTTTC. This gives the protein CASIRTGLAGFLPGANVLTF.

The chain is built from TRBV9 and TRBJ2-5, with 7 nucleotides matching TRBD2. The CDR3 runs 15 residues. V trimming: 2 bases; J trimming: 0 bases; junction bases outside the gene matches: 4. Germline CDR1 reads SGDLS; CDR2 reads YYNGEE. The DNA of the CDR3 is TGTGCCAGCAGCGTCGGGGAGGGGTACCAAGAGACCCAGTACTTC. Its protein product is CASSVGEGYQETQYF.

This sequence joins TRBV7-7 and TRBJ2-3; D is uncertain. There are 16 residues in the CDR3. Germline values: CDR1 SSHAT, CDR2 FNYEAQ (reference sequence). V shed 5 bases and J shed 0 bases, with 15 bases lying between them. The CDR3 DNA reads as TGTGCCAGCAGCCCAGATTTGGCCCGGAGCACAGATACGCAGTATTTT. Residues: CASSPDLARSTDTQYF.

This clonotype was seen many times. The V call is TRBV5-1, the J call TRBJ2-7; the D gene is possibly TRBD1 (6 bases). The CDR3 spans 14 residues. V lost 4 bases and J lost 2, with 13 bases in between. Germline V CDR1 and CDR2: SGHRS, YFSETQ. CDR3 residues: CASSPRTDPYEQYF. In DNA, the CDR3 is TGCGCCAGCAGCCCCCGGACAGACCCCTACGAGCAGTACTTC.

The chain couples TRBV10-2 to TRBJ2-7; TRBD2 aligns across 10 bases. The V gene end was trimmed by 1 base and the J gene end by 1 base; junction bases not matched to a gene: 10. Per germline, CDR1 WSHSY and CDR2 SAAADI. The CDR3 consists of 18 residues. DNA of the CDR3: TGCGCCAGCAGTGAGTTGGGGTTAGCGGGGGGCCGTTCCTACGAGCAGTACTTC. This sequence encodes CASSELGLAGGRSYEQYF.

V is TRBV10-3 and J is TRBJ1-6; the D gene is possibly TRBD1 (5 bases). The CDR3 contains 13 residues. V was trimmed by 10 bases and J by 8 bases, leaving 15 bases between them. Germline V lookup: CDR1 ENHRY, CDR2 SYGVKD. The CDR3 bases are TGTGCCACATTGGGGGACCGCGATTCACCCCTCCACTTT. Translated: CATLGDRDSPLHF.

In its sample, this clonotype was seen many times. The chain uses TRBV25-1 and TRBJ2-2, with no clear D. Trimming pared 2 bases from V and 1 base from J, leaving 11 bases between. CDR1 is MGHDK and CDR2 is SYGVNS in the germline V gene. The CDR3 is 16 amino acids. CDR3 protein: CASSEASTGNTGELFF. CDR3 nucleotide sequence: TGTGCCAGCAGTGAAGCTTCGACGGGGAACACCGGGGAGCTGTTTTTT.

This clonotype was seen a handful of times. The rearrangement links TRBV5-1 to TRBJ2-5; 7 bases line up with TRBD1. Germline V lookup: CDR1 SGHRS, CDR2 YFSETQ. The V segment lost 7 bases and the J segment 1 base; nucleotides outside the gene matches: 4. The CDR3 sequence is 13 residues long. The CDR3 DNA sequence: TGCGCCAGCCAGGACAGGCCCCAAGAGACCCAGTACTTC. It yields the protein CASQDRPQETQYF.